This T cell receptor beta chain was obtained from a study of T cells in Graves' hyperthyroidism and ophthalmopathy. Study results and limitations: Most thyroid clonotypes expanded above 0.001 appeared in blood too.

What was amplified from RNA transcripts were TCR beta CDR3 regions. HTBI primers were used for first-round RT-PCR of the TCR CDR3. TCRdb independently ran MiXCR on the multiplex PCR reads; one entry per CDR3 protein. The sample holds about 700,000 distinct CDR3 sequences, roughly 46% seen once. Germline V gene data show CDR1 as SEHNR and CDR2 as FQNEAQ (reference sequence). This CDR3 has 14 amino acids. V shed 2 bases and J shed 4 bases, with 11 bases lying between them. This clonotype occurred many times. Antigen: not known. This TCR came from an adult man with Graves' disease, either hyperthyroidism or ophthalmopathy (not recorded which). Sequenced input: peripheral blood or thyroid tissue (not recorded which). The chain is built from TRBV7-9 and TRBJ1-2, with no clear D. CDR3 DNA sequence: TGTGCCAGCAGCTTAAGTGTCAGCGTCTATGGCTACACCTTC. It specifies CASSLSVSVYGYTF.